The clone carrying this T cell receptor (beta chain) appeared a few times. Its specificity is not known. TCRdb reprocessed the 5' RACE reads with MiXCR, giving one entry per CDR3 protein. The table includes some 300,000 distinct CDR3 sequences, 7% to 9% detected once. This record belongs to a study of T cells after yellow fever vaccination. Looking at the study overall: It was SMART-Seq v4 Ultra Low Input that prepared the fractions with low cell numbers. Findings and limits, study-wide: From the bulk population, abundant clonotypes could contaminate and appear within FACS-sorted repertoires. Reappearing after the booster were most of the clones from primary vaccination (roughly 95% CD4, about 87% CD8).

Unmatched junction bases numbered 17, after V lost 2 bases and J lost 9 bases. This CDR3 spans 18 amino acids. The germline V gene encodes CDR1 LGHNA and CDR2 YSLEER. This receptor was obtained from a young man who received the YFV17D yellow fever vaccine. This chain uses TRBV4-3 with TRBJ2-1; 9 bases agree with TRBD2. The sequenced sample was PBMCs, obtained approximately 40 days after the first yellow fever vaccination. The CDR3 coding sequence is TGCGCCAGCAGCCAAAGCACGGCGGGGGGGCCGGTTTCTGTTGAGCAGTTCTTC. Residues: CASSQSTAGGPVSVEQFF.